Below, 32 T cell receptor beta chains from the same sample are listed, as sequenced in a study of CD8 T cells in Susac syndrome. RNA in amounts of roughly 0.5 to 1 ug was reverse transcribed with random hexamers. TCRdb re-called the immunoSEQ multiplex PCR reads through MiXCR, storing one row per CDR3 protein. This repertoire shows some 95,000 distinct CDR3 sequences, 90% to 95% found once; its top ten account for around 0.3%. The sequenced material came from CD8+ T cells from PBMCs. These TCRs come from a human donor in good health.

The CDR3 DNA sequence: TGCGCCAGCAGCTTCCGGGACCCAAAGGCACATGAGCAGTTCTTC. Amino acids: CASSFRDPKAHEQFF. This chain links TRBV5-1 with TRBJ2-1; D is possibly TRBD1 or TRBD2 (5 bases each). CDR3 length: 15 amino acids. The germline gives CDR1 SGHRS, CDR2 YFSETQ. The V end lost 2 bases, the J end lost 8 bases, and 17 bases lay between the germline ends.

The chain uses TRBV19 and TRBJ1-1, with no clear D. Deletions cut 5 bases from V and 11 bases from J, with 21 bases between. Germline V gene data show CDR1 as LNHDA and CDR2 as SQIVND (reference sequence). This CDR3 comprises 14 residues. CDR3 DNA: TGTGCCAGTAGTCACCCCCGGGCCTCCTTATCGGCTTTCTTT. This sequence encodes CASSHPRASLSAFF.

In regard to this clonotype: A junction boundary mismatches the germline segment, possibly from a read error. The J gene is TRBJ2-7, the V gene TRBV7-2; the D is unclear. The germline V gene has CDR1 SGHTA and CDR2 FQGNSA. The CDR3 runs to 12 residues. The CDR3 sequence: CASSSHPYKQYF. CDR3 nucleotide sequence: TGTGCCAGCAGCTCCCACCCCTACAAGCAGTACTTC.

The chain links TRBV29-1 to TRBJ1-2; no firm D call. The CDR3 sequence is 11 residues long. CDR1 and CDR2 (germline): SQVTM, ANQGSEA. V lost 7 bases and J lost 8, with 14 bases in between. CDR3 sequence (DNA): TGCAGCGGTGAGGACGCCCGGGGCTACACCTTC. This codes for CSGEDARGYTF.

This chain uses TRBV7-2 with TRBJ1-2, with D perhaps TRBD1 (6 bases). This CDR3 spans 17 amino acids. With 3 bases removed from V and 3 bases from J, the gap between germline ends came to 20 bases. Germline CDR1 reads SGHTA; CDR2 reads FQGNSA. CDR3 bases: TGTGCCAGCAGCTTGTACAGGGTAGAGGCCCGCTACTATGGCTACACCTTC. Translation gives CASSLYRVEARYYGYTF.

Turning to this clonotype: Its ends do not fully match the called genes, so a read error is possible. The chain carries TRBV5-1 and TRBJ2-3, with D possibly being TRBD2 (6 bases). The CDR3 totals 15 residues. Per the germline V gene, CDR1 is SGHRS and CDR2 is YFSETQ. The CDR3 DNA is TGCGCCAGCACCTTGGAGGGACCGCGGGTAGATACGCAGTATTTT. Amino acids: CASTLEGPRVDTQYF. The variable domain in full, with the rest retrieved from reference TRBV5-1 and TRBJ2-3, is KAGVTQTPRYLIKTRGQQVTLSCSPISGHRSVSWYQQTPGQGLQFLFEYFSETQRNKGNFPGRFSGRQFSNSRSEMNVSTLELGDSALYLCASTLEGPRVDTQYFGPGTRLTVL.

This chain uses TRBV11-2 with TRBJ2-1, with D perhaps matching TRBD2 (7 bases). This CDR3 region has 13 residues. Germline V gene lookup returns CDR1 SGHAT and CDR2 FQNNGV. V lost 3 bases and J lost 10, with 13 bases in between. The CDR3 here is CASSLGGLAEQFF. CDR3 in DNA: TGTGCCAGCAGCTTGGGGGGGCTCGCCGAGCAGTTCTTC.

The rearrangement joins TRBV29-1 to TRBJ1-2; TRBD1 agrees at 8 bases. The CDR3 has 17 residues. V trimming: 0 bases; J trimming: 4 bases; junction bases outside the gene matches: 13. The germline V gene has CDR1 SQVTM and CDR2 ANQGSEA. CDR3 sequence: CSVEEVQGASTSYGYTF. The CDR3, as DNA: TGCAGCGTTGAAGAAGTCCAGGGGGCGTCGACTAGCTATGGCTACACCTTC.

This rearrangement joins TRBV29-1 to TRBJ2-5; D might be TRBD2 (5 bases). V dropped 6 bases and J dropped 5 bases, with 10 bases sitting between them. This CDR3 region has 11 residues. CDR1 is SQVTM and CDR2 is ANQGSEA in the germline V gene. The DNA of the CDR3 is TGCAGCGTGCCGGAGGTGGAGACCCAGTACTTC. Translated: CSVPEVETQYF.

The rearrangement uses TRBV7-2 and TRBJ1-1; TRBD1 matches 9 bases. V lost 1 base to trimming and J lost 6 bases; unmatched junction nucleotides: 12. The length of the CDR3 is 17 residues. Germline V gives CDR1 SGHTA, CDR2 FQGNSA. As DNA, the CDR3 is TGTGCCAGCAGCTTAGGTTCCATGGACAGGGGCACCGCTGAAGCTTTCTTT. Translation gives CASSLGSMDRGTAEAFF. The variable domain in full, completed from reference TRBV7-2 and TRBJ1-1, reads GAGVSQSPSNKVTEKGKDVELRCDPISGHTALYWYRQSLGQGLEFLIYFQGNSAPDKSGLPSDRFSAERTGGSVSTLTIQRTQQEDSAVYLCASSLGSMDRGTAEAFFGQGTRLTVV.

The chain employs TRBV6-2 or TRBV6-3 and TRBJ2-7; D is perhaps TRBD1 (6 bases). CDR3 length equals 13 residues. Germline loops: CDR1 MNHEY, CDR2 SVGEGT. Trimming shortened V by 10 bases and J by 1 base, and 14 bases separated the two germline ends. The CDR3 coding sequence is TGTGCCACGTCGATTGGACAGTCCTACGAGCAGTACTTC. It codes for CATSIGQSYEQYF.

The table lists this clonotype with a count of one. The CDR3 spells CASTPRDGSLDTQYF. For the CDR3, the DNA is TGCGCCAGCACTCCCCGGGACGGCTCTCTAGATACGCAGTATTTT. This chain connects TRBV4-1 to TRBJ2-3, with D possibly called TRBD1 or TRBD2 (5 bases each). V dropped 7 bases and J dropped 5 bases, with 19 bases sitting between them. The CDR3 has 15 amino acids. Germline-derived CDR1 and CDR2 are MGHRA and YSYEKL.

The chain carries TRBV9 and TRBJ2-5, with D perhaps matching TRBD2 (5 bases). Trimming took off 7 bases at V and 5 bases at J, with 15 bases between the two ends. Germline lookup yields CDR1 SGDLS and CDR2 YYNGEE. The CDR3 is 13 residues long. The CDR3 DNA reads as TGTGCCAGCGGCGGCGGGTCCTGGGAGACCCAGTACTTC. Encoded protein: CASGGGSWETQYF.

The chain joins TRBV5-4 to TRBJ1-1, with D tentatively TRBD1 (6 bases). Germline CDR1 reads SGHNT; CDR2 reads YYREEE (reference sequence). This CDR3 has 12 residues. V was trimmed by 6 bases and J by 5 bases, leaving 11 bases between them. The DNA of the CDR3 is TGTGCCAGCACCTCCCAGGGGACTGAAGCTTTCTTT. It encodes CASTSQGTEAFF.

The V and J genes are TRBV7-9 and TRBJ2-3; D gene ambiguous. Germline V gives CDR1 SEHNR, CDR2 FQNEAQ (reference sequence). V was clipped by 5 bases and J by 2 bases, with 14 bases between them. CDR3 length: 15 residues. The CDR3 nucleotides are TGTGCCAGCAGCCCTAGAGAGGTTATCACAGATACGCAGTATTTT. It codes for CASSPREVITDTQYF.

This chain connects TRBV2 to TRBJ1-2; tentatively, D is TRBD1 (5 bases). CDR1 and CDR2 from the germline V gene are SNHLY and FYNNEI. The V end was cut by 3 bases, the J end by 4 bases, with 9 bases between. The CDR3 is made up of 13 amino acids. The CDR3 here is CASSEGDVYGYTF. In DNA, the CDR3 is TGTGCCAGCAGTGAGGGGGACGTCTATGGCTACACCTTC.

The V call is TRBV3-1, the J call TRBJ2-5; TRBD1 matches at 8 bases. The V segment lost 3 bases and the J segment 4 bases; nucleotides outside the gene matches: 7. The CDR3 is 15 amino acids. From germline, CDR1 is LGHDT and CDR2 YNNKEL (reference sequence). The CDR3 DNA is TGTGCCAGCAGCCAGGATCCGACAGGGGTAGAGACCCAGTACTTC. Its protein is CASSQDPTGVETQYF.

This clonotype was seen only once. The chain carries TRBV6-2 or TRBV6-3 and TRBJ1-5, with D tentatively TRBD1 (5 bases). The CDR3 is 15 residues long. Trimming pared 6 bases from V and 0 bases from J, leaving 12 bases between. Per germline, CDR1 MNHEY and CDR2 SVGEGT. CDR3 DNA sequence: TGTGCCAGCAGACCGACAGCCCTTAGCAATCAGCCCCAGCATTTT. This sequence encodes CASRPTALSNQPQHF.

V gene TRBV6-6 combines with J gene TRBJ1-4; D gene ambiguous. CDR1 is MNHNY, CDR2 SVGAGI, per germline (reference sequence). CDR3 length: 15 amino acids. V lost 5 bases and J lost 10, with 20 bases in between. DNA of the CDR3: TGTGCCAGCAGTCCCCAGACTCCGACTCTAGGAAAACTGTTTTTT. It translates to CASSPQTPTLGKLFF.

The chain uses TRBV14 and TRBJ2-2, with 8 nucleotides matching TRBD1. J lost 0 bases, V lost 4 bases, and 13 bases had no gene match. This CDR3 comprises 19 residues. CDR1 is SGHDN, CDR2 FVKESK, per germline. CDR3: CASSLRTGQATANTGELFF. DNA of the CDR3: TGTGCCAGCAGCCTTAGAACGGGACAGGCCACTGCGAACACCGGGGAGCTGTTTTTT.

The chain couples TRBV29-1 to TRBJ1-2; D uncertain. V was pared by 4 bases and J by 1 base, with 19 bases between. CDR3 length: 16 amino acids. Germline-derived CDR1 and CDR2 are SQVTM and ANQGSEA. The CDR3 region is CSVGGAAAFLNYGYTF. CDR3 DNA sequence: TGCAGCGTTGGAGGAGCGGCAGCCTTCCTTAACTATGGCTACACCTTC.

This chain uses TRBV27 with TRBJ2-2, with D uncertain. Germline V gene lookup returns CDR1 MNHEY and CDR2 SMNVEV (reference sequence). The CDR3 is 12 residues long. V lost 3 bases and J lost 6, with 5 bases in between. The chain's CDR3 is CASSFTPGELFF. The CDR3 nucleotides are TGTGCCAGCAGTTTCACACCCGGGGAGCTGTTTTTT.

The V call is TRBV12-3 or TRBV12-4, the J call TRBJ1-2, with TRBD1 as a possible D gene (5 bases). The V gene lost 8 bases and the J gene lost 4 bases, with 20 bases spanning the gap. CDR3 size: 15 residues. CDR3 in amino acids: CASSPSDRGPYGYTF. The CDR3, as DNA: TGTGCCAGCTCTCCTTCCGACAGAGGTCCCTATGGCTACACCTTC.

The V call is TRBV13, the J call TRBJ1-2; D is ambiguous. The CDR3 is 15 residues long. Germline V lookup: CDR1 PRHDT, CDR2 FYEKMQ (reference sequence). Trimming took 1 base from V and 2 from J, leaving 11 bases between them. The CDR3 nucleotides are TGTGCCAGCAGCTTAGATTATGGCAGAAACTATGGCTACACCTTC. This translates into CASSLDYGRNYGYTF.

The chain couples TRBV9 to TRBJ2-7; the D gene is possibly TRBD1 (5 bases). Germline CDR1 and CDR2: SGDLS and YYNGEE. The CDR3 consists of 14 residues. The V end was cut by 0 bases, the J end by 5 bases, with 12 bases between. The CDR3 sequence is CASSVEGYSDEQYF. In nucleotides, the CDR3 is TGTGCCAGCAGCGTAGAGGGGTATTCCGACGAGCAGTACTTC.

The gene calls are TRBV10-2 and TRBJ2-3; no definite D call. Germline V gene data show CDR1 as WSHSY and CDR2 as SAAADI. V was clipped by 0 bases and J by 2 bases, with 9 bases between them. CDR3 length equals 15 residues. The CDR3 reads CASSESSTATDTQYF. CDR3 sequence (DNA): TGCGCCAGCAGTGAGTCCTCGACCGCCACAGATACGCAGTATTTT.

In its sample, this clonotype was seen once. V gene TRBV5-4 combines with J gene TRBJ2-3; the D is unclear. V was clipped by 4 bases and J by 0 bases, with 18 bases between them. The germline gives CDR1 SGHNT, CDR2 YYREEE (reference sequence). The CDR3 covers 17 residues. CDR3: CASSRVVRESSTDTQYF. CDR3 in DNA: TGTGCCAGCAGCCGGGTGGTAAGGGAATCTAGCACAGATACGCAGTATTTT.

The chain has TRBV9 and TRBJ2-3, with D unclear. Germline V gene lookup returns CDR1 SGDLS and CDR2 YYNGEE. The CDR3 contains 14 residues. V dropped 4 bases and J dropped 4 bases, with 13 bases sitting between them. The CDR3 reads CASSPPSLADTQYF. CDR3 bases: TGTGCCAGCAGCCCGCCTTCGTTGGCAGATACGCAGTATTTT.

The gene calls are TRBV11-2 and TRBJ1-1; 7 bases align to TRBD1. Germline CDR1 SGHAT, CDR2 FQNNGV. This CDR3 spans 11 amino acids. The V and J ends lost 5 bases and 14 bases, in that order; junction bases with no gene match: 8. For the CDR3, the DNA is TGTGCCAGCAGCACCCACTTACAGGGGTTCTTT. Its translation is CASSTHLQGFF.

The chain joins TRBV6-5 to TRBJ1-1; D unclear. Germline V gene data show CDR1 as MNHEY and CDR2 as SVGAGI. The CDR3 has 13 residues. V was pared by 4 bases and J by 1 base, with 7 bases between. The CDR3 spells CASSFQANTEAFF. In DNA form, the CDR3 reads TGTGCCAGCAGTTTCCAAGCGAACACTGAAGCTTTCTTT.

The chain uses TRBV19 and TRBJ2-3; the match to TRBD2 covers 8 bases. Germline V gene data show CDR1 as LNHDA and CDR2 as SQIVND (reference sequence). V was clipped by 1 base and J by 2 bases; unmatched bases: 5. The CDR3 contains 16 residues. CDR3 in DNA: TGTGCCAGTAGTATAGCGGGGGGGCTTTCCACAGATACGCAGTATTTT. Translation: CASSIAGGLSTDTQYF.

This rearrangement joins TRBV7-2 to TRBJ2-7; the D is unclear. Germline V gene data show CDR1 as SGHTA and CDR2 as FQGNSA. CDR3 size: 15 residues. Between the trimmed V and J ends, which lost 5 bases and 2 bases, there was a span of 16 bases. CDR3 sequence: CASSPLILGTYEQYF. CDR3 in DNA: TGTGCCAGCAGCCCTTTAATACTGGGCACCTACGAGCAGTACTTC.